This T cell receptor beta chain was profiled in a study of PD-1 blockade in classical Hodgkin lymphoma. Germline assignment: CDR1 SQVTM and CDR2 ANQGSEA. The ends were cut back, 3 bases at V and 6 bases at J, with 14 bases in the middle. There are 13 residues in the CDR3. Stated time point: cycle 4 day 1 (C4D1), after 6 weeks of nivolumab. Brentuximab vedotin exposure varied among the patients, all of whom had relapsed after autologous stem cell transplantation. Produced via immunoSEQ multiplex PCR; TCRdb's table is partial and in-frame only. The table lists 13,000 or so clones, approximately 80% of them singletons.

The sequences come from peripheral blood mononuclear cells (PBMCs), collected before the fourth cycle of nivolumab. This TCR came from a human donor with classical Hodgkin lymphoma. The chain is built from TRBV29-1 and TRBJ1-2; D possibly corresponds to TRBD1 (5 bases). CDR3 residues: CSVEDPGGNGYTF. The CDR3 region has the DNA TGCAGCGTTGAGGACCCCGGGGGGAATGGCTACACCTTC.